The rows below give T cell receptor beta chains drawn from one sample of a study of T cell responses to AZD1222 COVID-19 vaccine. Data came from immunoSEQ multiplex PCR; TCRdb stores just in-frame clones and leaves some out. This table holds more than 100,000 clones, 85% to 90% found once. The material sequenced was peripheral blood, taken on day 0 of AZD1222 vaccination. The receptors were sampled from an adult in good health. CDR3s include the opening cysteine and the closing phenylalanine or tryptophan. A D gene is named only where the DNA matches it firmly. Rows may omit the clone size; those that give it use once, few, many or a size class.

TRBJ2-7	TRBV6-5	-	-	CASSSRYEQYF	TGTGCCAGCAGTTCCCGCTACGAGCAGTACTTC
TRBJ2-5	TRBV19	-	-	CASSILQGETQYF	TGTGCCAGTAGTATACTCCAGGGGGAGACCCAGTACTTC
TRBJ2-1	TRBV28	-	-	CASSSAGAFYNEQFF	TGTGCCAGCAGTTCCGCGGGGGCCTTCTACAATGAGCAGTTCTTC
TRBJ2-7	TRBV6-5	-	TRBD1	CASTWTGGPREQYF	TGTGCCAGCACCTGGACAGGGGGACCTCGTGAGCAGTACTTC
TRBJ1-5	TRBV7-2	once	-	CASSWTVPRGNQPQHF	TGTGCCAGCAGCTGGACAGTACCCCGGGGCAATCAGCCCCAGCATTTT
TRBJ2-1	TRBV7-2	-	TRBD2	CASSFTSGFGGEFF	TGTGCCAGCAGCTTTACTAGCGGGTTCGGGGGGGAGTTCTTC
TRBJ1-2	TRBV30	-	-	CAWSGGIYGYTF	TGTGCCTGGAGTGGGGGGATCTATGGCTACACCTTC
TRBJ1-2	TRBV9	-	-	CASSPRTPFGYTF	TGTGCCAGCAGCCCTCGGACTCCTTTTGGCTACACCTTC
TRBJ2-7	TRBV7-2	few	-	CASSPIRGPYEQYF	TGTGCCAGCAGCCCAATACGGGGGCCCTACGAGCAGTACTTC
TRBJ2-2	TRBV9	-	-	CASSPQSLSGANTGELFF	TGTGCCAGCAGCCCCCAGTCCTTGTCGGGGGCGAACACCGGGGAGCTGTTTTTT
TRBJ2-5	TRBV28	-	-	CASSLVRLHETQYF	TGTGCCAGCAGTTTAGTCCGCCTCCACGAGACCCAGTACTTC
TRBJ1-1	TRBV5-1	-	-	CASSLERVENTEAFF	TGCGCCAGCAGCTTAGAACGGGTGGAGAACACTGAAGCTTTCTTT
TRBJ1-5	TRBV2	-	-	CASRNRVQPQHF	TGTGCCAGCAGGAACAGGGTTCAGCCCCAGCATTTT
TRBJ2-2	TRBV7-9	-	-	CASSQTQDTGELFF	TGTGCCAGCAGCCAGACCCAGGACACCGGGGAGCTGTTTTTT
TRBJ2-7	TRBV28	-	TRBD2	CASSSGTSVEQYF	TGTGCCAGCAGTTCCGGGACTAGTGTCGAGCAGTACTTC
TRBJ1-1	TRBV19	once	-	CASSADRREAFF	TGTGCCAGTAGCGCAGACAGGCGCGAAGCTTTCTTT
TRBJ1-5	TRBV6-2/TRBV6-3	few	-	CASSYSGSQGQPQHF	TGTGCCAGCAGTTACTCGGGGTCTCAAGGTCAGCCCCAGCATTTT
TRBJ2-2	TRBV7-8	-	-	CASSLVNAGELFF	TGTGCCAGCAGCTTAGTGAATGCCGGGGAGCTGTTTTTT
TRBJ2-1	TRBV24-1	once	-	CATSEVRGSSSYNEQFF	TGTGCCACCAGTGAGGTTCGGGGATCTAGCTCCTACAATGAGCAGTTCTTC
TRBJ2-3	TRBV27	once	-	CASSKGVLGTDTQYF	TGTGCCAGCAGTAAGGGGGTCTTAGGCACAGATACGCAGTATTTT
TRBJ1-1	TRBV5-1	-	-	CASSTGPPVGLTEAFF	TGCGCCAGCAGCACGGGCCCGCCGGTAGGTTTGACTGAAGCTTTCTTT
TRBJ1-2	TRBV5-4	-	-	CASSLWGSDGYTF	TGTGCCAGCAGCTTGTGGGGCTCGGATGGCTACACCTTC